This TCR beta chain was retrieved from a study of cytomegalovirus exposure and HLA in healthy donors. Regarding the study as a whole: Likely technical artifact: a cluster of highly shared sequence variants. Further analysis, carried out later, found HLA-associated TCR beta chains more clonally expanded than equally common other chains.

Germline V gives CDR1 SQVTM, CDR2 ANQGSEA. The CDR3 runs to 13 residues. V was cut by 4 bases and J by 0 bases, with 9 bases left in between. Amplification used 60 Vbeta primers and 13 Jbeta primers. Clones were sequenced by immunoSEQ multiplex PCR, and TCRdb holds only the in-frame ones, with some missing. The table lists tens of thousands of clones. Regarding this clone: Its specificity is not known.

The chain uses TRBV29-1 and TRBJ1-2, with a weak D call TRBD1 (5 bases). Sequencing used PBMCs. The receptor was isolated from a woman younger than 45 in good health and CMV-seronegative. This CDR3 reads CSVGTRANYGYTF. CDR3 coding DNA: TGCAGCGTTGGGACAAGGGCTAACTATGGCTACACCTTC.